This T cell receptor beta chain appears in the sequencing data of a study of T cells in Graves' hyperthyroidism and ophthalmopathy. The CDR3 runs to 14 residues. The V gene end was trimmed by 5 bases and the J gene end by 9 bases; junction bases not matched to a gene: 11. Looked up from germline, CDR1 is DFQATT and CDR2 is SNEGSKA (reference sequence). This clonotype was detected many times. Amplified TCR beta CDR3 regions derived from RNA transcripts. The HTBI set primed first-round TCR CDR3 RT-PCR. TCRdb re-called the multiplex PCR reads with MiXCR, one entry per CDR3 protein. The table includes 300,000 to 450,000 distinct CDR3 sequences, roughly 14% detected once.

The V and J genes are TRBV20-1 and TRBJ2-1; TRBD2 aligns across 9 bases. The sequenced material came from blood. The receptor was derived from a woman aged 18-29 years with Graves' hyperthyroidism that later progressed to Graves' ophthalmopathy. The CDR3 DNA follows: TGCAGTGCTGGAAGGACTAGCGCGTCCGCTGAGCAGTTCTTC. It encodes CSAGRTSASAEQFF.